This T cell receptor beta chain was identified during a study of molecular identifiers for immune sequencing clone quantification. With RNA at 10%, 30% or 50%, naive CD8 libraries came from roughly 18,000 to 920,000 sorted cells. The CD8+CD4-CCR7+CD45RA+ phenotype defined the sorted naive CD8 T cells. This clonotype has at least ten counts. Its antigen is not identified. One entry per CDR3 protein results from TCRdb running MiXCR on the PCR reads. The sample shows 88,000 or so distinct CDR3 sequences, roughly 21% of them seen only once. The study, taken as a whole, reports: Even with more than 950,000 naive cells present, spiked Jurkat TCR RNA from one cell was reportedly detectable. With a barcode shared among identical TCR molecules, highly expanded clone sizes could be underestimated.

Germline V gene sequence: CDR1 SGDLS, CDR2 YYNGEE. CDR3 length equals 14 residues. After removal of 0 bases from V and 3 bases from J, the junction contained 1 base not matched to a gene. The chain couples TRBV9 to TRBJ2-7; TRBD1 agrees at 9 bases. The clonotype was recovered from a human donor in good health. Some libraries in this study had Jurkat cell RNA spiked in. Sample: naive CD8+ T cells from blood, with Jurkat cell RNA spiked in. This sample's subset: FACS-sorted CD8+CD4-CCR7+CD45RA+ naive T cells. This CDR3 reads CASSVGGQGYEQYF. For the CDR3, the DNA is TGTGCCAGCAGCGTAGGGGGACAGGGCTACGAGCAGTACTTC. Together with reference TRBV9 and TRBJ2-7, the CDR3 gives the full variable domain: DSGVTQTPKHLITATGQRVTLRCSPRSGDLSVYWYQQSLDQGLQFLIQYYNGEERAKGNILERFSAQQFPDLHSELNLSSLELGDSALYFCASSVGGQGYEQYFGPGTRLTVT.